This T cell receptor beta chain is from a study of T cells in Graves' hyperthyroidism and ophthalmopathy. About the study: Prior to any treatment, at the point of initial diagnosis, peripheral blood was collected. Study results and caveats: In the analysis, a 13 V-J model separated ophthalmopathy from stable hyperthyroidism. It was a median approximately 7.1 months before onset that the model predicted ophthalmopathy.

This clonotype was seen a handful of times. The antigen is not known. It was RNA transcripts that yielded the amplified TCR beta CDR3 regions. During a first-round RT-PCR of the TCR CDR3, the HTBI primer set was used. TCRdb reprocessed the multiplex PCR reads via MiXCR and lists one record per CDR3 protein. The table shows roughly 500,000 distinct CDR3 sequences, with roughly 15% occurring only once. Disease duration was under 3 months in the ophthalmopathy patients, who also had a Clinical Activity Score of at least 3 and a NOSPECS grade of at least 4. Input material: blood. The receptor's source is a woman in her twenties or thirties with Graves' ophthalmopathy.

The CDR3 region is CASSLGGTRIWNEQFF. The CDR3 DNA sequence: TGTGCCAGCAGCTTAGGCGGGACTAGGATTTGGAATGAGCAGTTCTTC. The chain is built from TRBV7-6 and TRBJ2-1, with 8 bases matching TRBD2. Trimming took 1 base from V and 7 from J; bases not matched to a gene: 9. CDR1 is SGHVS, CDR2 FNYEAQ, per germline. This CDR3 has 16 amino acids.